This T cell receptor (beta chain) was observed in a study of shared clonotypes between healthy human individuals. Genomic DNA from each subset was divided evenly over several immunoSEQ plates. In the authors' workflow: As immunoSEQ supplied junction-only sequences (without quality scores), filtering differed. Some clones are missing from TCRdb's copy, which holds only in-frame ones; the method was immunoSEQ multiplex PCR. Clonal size and the V and J genes are those of that table, whereas D and trimming came from the DNA. Among around 640,000 clones, approximately 96% were seen once, and the ten largest hold 0.11%. Naivety among CD8 cells was defined by CD45RO negativity and positive CCR7 selection, thereby excluding terminally differentiated effector memory CD45RA+ cells. Adults of Caucasian background living in Nashville, Tennessee made up all donors. Comment on this clone: Its target is not known.

The CDR3 consists of 15 residues. With V trimmed by 1 base and J by 4 bases, 6 bases remained unmatched. The V gene's germline CDR1 is SGHRS and CDR2 YFSETQ. Notes on the study in general: Across several donors, naive CD4 shared roughly 5.1%, naive CD8 around 4%, memory CD4 2% to 2.5%, memory CD8 0.4%.

Input material: naive CD8+ T cells sorted from blood. The rearrangement links TRBV5-1 to TRBJ1-1; 8 nucleotides match TRBD1. The sequence derives from a young woman in good health. The CDR3 sequence is CASSLMQGQVTEAFF. CDR3 nucleotide sequence: TGCGCCAGCAGCTTGATGCAGGGACAGGTCACTGAAGCTTTCTTT. The whole variable domain, remainder taken from reference TRBV5-1 and TRBJ1-1, is KAGVTQTPRYLIKTRGQQVTLSCSPISGHRSVSWYQQTPGQGLQFLFEYFSETQRNKGNFPGRFSGRQFSNSRSEMNVSTLELGDSALYLCASSLMQGQVTEAFFGQGTRLTVV.